This is a list of T cell receptor beta chains from one sample in a study of blood T cells in healthy people across ages. Each CDR3 protein is one row after TCRdb ran MiXCR on the 5' RACE reads. This sample carries hundreds of thousands of distinct CDR3 sequences, about 32% of them seen once, and the ten largest clones take 15%. Sequencing was carried out using blood. Every receptor here comes from a woman at least 80 years old in good health. Each CDR3 is given with its conserved first and last residue. A D gene is named only where the DNA matches it firmly. Clone size is shown for a subset of rows, as once, few, many or a class of expanded clone.

d_call	v_call	j_call	clone_size	cdr3_nt	cdr3_aa
.	TRBV2	TRBJ2-2	.	TGTGCCAGCAGTCAACAGGGTCGGTCCGGGGAGCTGTTTTTT	CASSQQGRSGELFF
.	TRBV7-3	TRBJ1-1	many	TGTGCCAGCAGCCAAAACAGAAACACTGAAGCTTTCTTT	CASSQNRNTEAFF
TRBD2	TRBV5-6	TRBJ2-3	many	TGTGCCAGCAGCTTAGTAGCGGGGGTACCTTCCGATACGCAGTATTTT	CASSLVAGVPSDTQYF
.	TRBV5-6	TRBJ1-6	.	TGTGCCAGCAGTTTACTACAGGGTCAACTCCACTTT	CASSLLQGQLHF
.	TRBV5-1	TRBJ1-1	few	TGCGCCAGCAGCTTGGAGCTCGGGGCTGAAGCTTTCTTT	CASSLELGAEAFF
.	TRBV20-1	TRBJ1-5	few	TGCAGTGCTAGAGAGGGTGGCGGCAATCAGCCCCAGCATTTT	CSAREGGGNQPQHF
.	TRBV12-3/TRBV12-4	TRBJ1-2	many	TGTGCCAGCAGTTTATCCTGGGACGTAGGGGGCTACACCTTC	CASSLSWDVGGYTF
.	TRBV11-2	TRBJ2-7	.	TGTGCCAGCAGCCGTACAGTCAAGCAGTACTTC	CASSRTVKQYF
.	TRBV6-5	TRBJ2-2	many	TGTGCCAGCAGTTTCGACACCGGGGAGCTGTTTTTT	CASSFDTGELFF
TRBD1	TRBV7-2	TRBJ1-2	.	TGTGCCAGCAGACCTGACAGGGGACGCCTTGGCTACACCTTC	CASRPDRGRLGYTF
TRBD1	TRBV5-6	TRBJ2-2	.	TGTGCCAGCAGCCTGGGACAGTACATCACCGGGGAGCTGTTTTTT	CASSLGQYITGELFF
.	TRBV6-1	TRBJ1-1	.	TGTGCCAGCAGGGAAAGCGGGGTCCCTGAAGCTTTCTTT	CASRESGVPEAFF
TRBD2	TRBV20-1	TRBJ2-7	many	TGCAGTACTTCCGGGGGGGGCTCCGGGTACGAGCAGTACTTC	CSTSGGGSGYEQYF
.	TRBV28	TRBJ1-5	many	TGTGCCAGCAGTGCAGCGCCCAGAAATCAGCCCCAGCATTTT	CASSAAPRNQPQHF
.	TRBV20-1	TRBJ1-1	many	TGCAGTGCTACCCAACCAGGGTATCCTGAAGCTTTCTTT	CSATQPGYPEAFF
TRBD1	TRBV7-6	TRBJ2-7	many	TGTGCCAGCAGCTTAGCGGAAACAGGGGCCGGAACCTACGAGCAGTACTTC	CASSLAETGAGTYEQYF
.	TRBV6-2/TRBV6-3	TRBJ2-7	few	TGTGCCAGCAGAGGCCCTCCCTCCTACGGGCAGTACTTC	CASRGPPSYGQYF
TRBD1	TRBV28	TRBJ2-7	many	TGTGCCAGCAGTCCCCTCGGCAGGGGGCGAGGGTACGAGCAGTACTTC	CASSPLGRGRGYEQYF
.	TRBV5-5	TRBJ1-1	.	TGTGCCAGCAGTTTGACACAGGGAGCTGAAGCTTTCTTT	CASSLTQGAEAFF
.	TRBV24-1	TRBJ2-5	many	TGTGCCACCAGTGATTTGCCCGGGCGTAGCGAGACCCAGTACTTC	CATSDLPGRSETQYF
TRBD1	TRBV5-1	TRBJ2-7	many	TGCGCCAGCAGCCCGGGACAGTCTTACGAGCAGTACTTC	CASSPGQSYEQYF
TRBD1	TRBV7-9	TRBJ1-2	many	TGTGCCAGCAGCCCGCGGGACAGGAAAAACTATGGCTACACCTTC	CASSPRDRKNYGYTF
TRBD2	TRBV25-1	TRBJ2-7	.	TGTGCCAGCCGAAGAGCGGGACCCCCCTACGAGCAGTACTTC	CASRRAGPPYEQYF
.	TRBV5-6	TRBJ2-3	many	TGTGCCAGCAGCTTGGCTAGCGCAGATACGCAGTATTTT	CASSLASADTQYF
.	TRBV20-1	TRBJ2-4	.	TGCAGTGTGACGACCGGGGAACGGTCCAACATTCAGTACTTC	CSVTTGERSNIQYF
.	TRBV5-6	TRBJ1-2	many	TGTGCCAGCAGCCGGACAGTCCCTTCCTATGGCTACACCTTC	CASSRTVPSYGYTF
.	TRBV6-2/TRBV6-3	TRBJ2-1	many	TGTGCCAGCAGTCGGCCGGATAGGGATGAGCAGTTCTTC	CASSRPDRDEQFF
TRBD1	TRBV9	TRBJ1-4	.	TGTGCCAGCAGCTTAACAGGGGGCCGGGATGAAAAACTGTTTTTT	CASSLTGGRDEKLFF
.	TRBV6-6	TRBJ1-2	many	TGTGCCAGCAGGGGGGAATCTACTAACTATGGCTACACCTTC	CASRGESTNYGYTF
.	TRBV9	TRBJ1-6	.	TGTGCCAGCAGCCTCGACGTCGCACAGGGAAGTTCACCCCTCCACTTT	CASSLDVAQGSSPLHF
TRBD2	TRBV7-3	TRBJ2-3	many	TGTGCCAGCAGCTTATTAGCGGGGGACCGCACAGATACGCAGTATTTT	CASSLLAGDRTDTQYF
.	TRBV12-3/TRBV12-4	TRBJ2-7	.	TGTGCCAGCAGTTTAAACCAGAGGGAGCAGTACTTC	CASSLNQREQYF
.	TRBV20-1	TRBJ2-1	.	TGCAGTGCTAGCCCCGGTAAGGCTACTAAGTTCTTC	CSASPGKATKFF
TRBD2	TRBV24-1	TRBJ2-1	few	TGTGCCACCAGTGATGCCGGGACTAGCGGGGTCCGATCCTACAATGAGCAGTTCTTC	CATSDAGTSGVRSYNEQFF
TRBD1	TRBV5-1	TRBJ1-5	few	TGCGCCAGCAGCTTGGGGACCGGGACAGGGGATCAGCCCCAGCATTTT	CASSLGTGTGDQPQHF
.	TRBV12-3/TRBV12-4	TRBJ2-2	many	TGTGCCAGCAGTTTACTGTCGTACGGGGAGCTGTTTTTT	CASSLLSYGELFF
.	TRBV5-4	TRBJ1-1	.	TGTGCCAGCAGCTTGGTTGGAAGAAAGGACACTGAAGCTTTCTTT	CASSLVGRKDTEAFF
.	TRBV7-3	TRBJ2-5	many	TGTGCCAGCAGCTCTGGACTATACAAAGAGACCCAGTACTTC	CASSSGLYKETQYF
TRBD2	TRBV27	TRBJ2-3	.	TGTGCCAGCAGTTTGGAACTAGCGAACACAGATACGCAGTATTTT	CASSLELANTDTQYF
.	TRBV19	TRBJ2-3	many	TGTGCCAGCAGCCCCGGAAGCACAGATACGCAGTATTTT	CASSPGSTDTQYF
.	TRBV3-1	TRBJ2-7	many	TGTGCCAGCAGCTATCCGGGACTCGAGCAGTACTTC	CASSYPGLEQYF